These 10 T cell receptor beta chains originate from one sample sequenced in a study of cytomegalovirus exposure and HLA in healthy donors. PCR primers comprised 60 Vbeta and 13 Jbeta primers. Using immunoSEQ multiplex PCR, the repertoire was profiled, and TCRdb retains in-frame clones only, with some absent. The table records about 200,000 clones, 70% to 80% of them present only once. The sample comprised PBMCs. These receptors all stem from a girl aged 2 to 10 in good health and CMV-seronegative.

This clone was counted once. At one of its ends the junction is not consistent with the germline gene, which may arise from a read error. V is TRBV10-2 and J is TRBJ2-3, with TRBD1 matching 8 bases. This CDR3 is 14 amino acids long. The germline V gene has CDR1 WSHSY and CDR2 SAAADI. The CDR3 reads CASSYGQGTDTRYF. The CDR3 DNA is TGCGCCAGCAGCTACGGACAGGGAACAGATACGCGGTATTTT.

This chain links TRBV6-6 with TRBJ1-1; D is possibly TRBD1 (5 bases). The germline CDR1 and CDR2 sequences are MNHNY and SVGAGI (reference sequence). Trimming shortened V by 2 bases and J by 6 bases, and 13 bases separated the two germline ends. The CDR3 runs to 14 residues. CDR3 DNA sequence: TGTGCCAGCAGTTACGGGCAGGCGGGGGCTGAAGCTTTCTTT. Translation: CASSYGQAGAEAFF.

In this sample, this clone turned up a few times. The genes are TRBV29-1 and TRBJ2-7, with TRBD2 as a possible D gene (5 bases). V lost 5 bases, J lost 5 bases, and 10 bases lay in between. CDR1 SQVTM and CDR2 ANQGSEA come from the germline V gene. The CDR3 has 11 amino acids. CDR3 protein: CSVTRGHEQYF. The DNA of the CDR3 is TGCAGCGTTACACGGGGTCACGAGCAGTACTTC.

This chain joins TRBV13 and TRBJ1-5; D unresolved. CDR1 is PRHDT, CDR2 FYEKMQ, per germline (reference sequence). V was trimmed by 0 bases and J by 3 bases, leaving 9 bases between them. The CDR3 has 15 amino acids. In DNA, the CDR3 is TGTGCCAGCAGCTTAGGGCCAGGTATCAATCAGCCCCAGCATTTT. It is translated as CASSLGPGINQPQHF.

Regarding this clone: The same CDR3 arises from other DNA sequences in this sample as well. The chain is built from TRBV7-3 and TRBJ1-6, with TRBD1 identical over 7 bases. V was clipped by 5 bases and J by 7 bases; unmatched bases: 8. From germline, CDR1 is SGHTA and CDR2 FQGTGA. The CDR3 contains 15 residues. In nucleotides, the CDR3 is TGTGCCAGCAGCCCCTCGGGACAGCCAAATTCACCCCTCCACTTT. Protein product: CASSPSGQPNSPLHF. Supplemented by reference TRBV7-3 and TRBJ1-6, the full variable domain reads GAGVSQTPSNKVTEKGKYVELRCDPISGHTALYWYRQSLGQGPEFLIYFQGTGAADDSGLPNDRFFAVRPEGSVSTLKIQRTERGDSAVYLCASSPSGQPNSPLHFGNGTRLTVT.

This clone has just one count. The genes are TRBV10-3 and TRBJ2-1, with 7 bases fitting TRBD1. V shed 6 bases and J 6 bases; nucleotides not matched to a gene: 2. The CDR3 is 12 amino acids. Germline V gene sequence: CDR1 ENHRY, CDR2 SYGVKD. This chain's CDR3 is CAISNRGNEQFF. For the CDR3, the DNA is TGTGCCATCAGCAACAGGGGCAATGAGCAGTTCTTC.

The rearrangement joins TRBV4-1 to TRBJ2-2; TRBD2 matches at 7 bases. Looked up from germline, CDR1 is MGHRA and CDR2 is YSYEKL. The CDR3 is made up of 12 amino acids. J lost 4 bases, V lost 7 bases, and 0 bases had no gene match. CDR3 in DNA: TGCGCCAGCACGGGGGGCACCGGGGAGCTGTTTTTT. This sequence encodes CASTGGTGELFF.

The CDR3 DNA follows: TGTGCCAGCAGTGCTCATACAGGGCAAGGGATCCACGAGCAGTACTTC. Amino acids: CASSAHTGQGIHEQYF. J is TRBJ2-7 and V is TRBV6-1; a weak D match, TRBD1 (6 bases). The CDR3 covers 16 residues. Germline assignment: CDR1 MNHNS and CDR2 SASEGT. Trimming took off 4 bases at V and 5 bases at J, with 21 bases between the two ends.

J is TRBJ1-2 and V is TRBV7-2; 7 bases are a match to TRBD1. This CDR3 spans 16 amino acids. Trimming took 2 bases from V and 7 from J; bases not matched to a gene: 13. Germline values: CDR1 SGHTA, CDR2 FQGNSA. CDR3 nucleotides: TGTGCCAGCAGCTTATCCTCACGCAGGGGGATAGGTGGCTACACCTTC. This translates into CASSLSSRRGIGGYTF.

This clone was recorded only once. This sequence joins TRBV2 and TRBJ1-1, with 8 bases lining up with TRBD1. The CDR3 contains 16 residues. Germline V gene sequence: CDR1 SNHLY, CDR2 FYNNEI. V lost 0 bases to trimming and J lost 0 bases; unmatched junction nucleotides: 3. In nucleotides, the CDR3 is TGTGCCAGCAGTGAAGCGCCGGGACAGGTGAACACTGAAGCTTTCTTT. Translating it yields CASSEAPGQVNTEAFF.